This TCR beta chain was documented in a study of molecular identifiers for immune sequencing clone quantification. Study at large: With replicates, the RNA of about 20,000 or 100,000 naive CD8 cells was split five ways and four were sequenced. Study-wide findings and caveats: The share of molecules held by clones above 20 RNA copies was over 98% in effector cells and under 1% in naive cells.

Researchers sorted naive CD8 T cells as cells that were CD8+CD4-CCR7+CD45RA+. With regard to this clonotype: Its antigen remains unknown.

CDR1 is MGHRA and CDR2 is YSYEKL in the germline V gene. V was shortened by 0 bases and J by 4 bases, with 13 bases between the two germline ends. The CDR3 extends over 15 amino acids. Bulk libraries came from a prior protocol with listed TCR primers. TCRdb ran MiXCR on the PCR reads and lists one entry per CDR3 protein. There are 490,000 or so distinct CDR3 sequences in the sample; under 30% occur only once, and over 0.6% lies in the top ten. Specimen: naive CD8+ T cells from blood, with Jurkat cell RNA spiked in. Subset here: FACS-sorted CD8+CD4-CCR7+CD45RA+ naive T cells. The rearrangement joins TRBV4-1 to TRBJ2-7, with D possibly TRBD1 on 5 matching bases. The TCR originated in a human donor in good health. Some libraries in this study had Jurkat cell RNA spiked in. Written as DNA, the CDR3 is TGCGCCAGCAGCCAAGAACTCAGGGTTCCTTACGAGCAGTACTTC. Amino acids: CASSQELRVPYEQYF.